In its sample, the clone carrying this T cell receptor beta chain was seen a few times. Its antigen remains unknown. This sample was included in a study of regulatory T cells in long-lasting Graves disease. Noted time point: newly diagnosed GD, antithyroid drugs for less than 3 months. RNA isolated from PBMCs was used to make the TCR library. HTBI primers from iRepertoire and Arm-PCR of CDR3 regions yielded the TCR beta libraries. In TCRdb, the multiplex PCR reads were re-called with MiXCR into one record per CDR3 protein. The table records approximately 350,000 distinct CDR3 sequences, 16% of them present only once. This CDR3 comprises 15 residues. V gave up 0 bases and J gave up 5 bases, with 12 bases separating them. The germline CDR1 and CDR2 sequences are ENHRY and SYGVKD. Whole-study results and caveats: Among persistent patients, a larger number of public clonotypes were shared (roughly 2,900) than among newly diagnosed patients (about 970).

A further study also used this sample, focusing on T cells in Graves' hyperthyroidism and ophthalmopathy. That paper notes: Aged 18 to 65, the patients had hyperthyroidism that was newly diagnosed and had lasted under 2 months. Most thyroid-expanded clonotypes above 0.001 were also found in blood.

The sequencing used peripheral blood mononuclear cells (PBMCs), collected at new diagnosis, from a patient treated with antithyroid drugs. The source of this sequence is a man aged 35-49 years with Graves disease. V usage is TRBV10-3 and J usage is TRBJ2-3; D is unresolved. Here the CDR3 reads CAISESTPRRDTQYF. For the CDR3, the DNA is TGTGCCATCAGTGAGTCGACGCCGAGAAGAGATACGCAGTATTTT.